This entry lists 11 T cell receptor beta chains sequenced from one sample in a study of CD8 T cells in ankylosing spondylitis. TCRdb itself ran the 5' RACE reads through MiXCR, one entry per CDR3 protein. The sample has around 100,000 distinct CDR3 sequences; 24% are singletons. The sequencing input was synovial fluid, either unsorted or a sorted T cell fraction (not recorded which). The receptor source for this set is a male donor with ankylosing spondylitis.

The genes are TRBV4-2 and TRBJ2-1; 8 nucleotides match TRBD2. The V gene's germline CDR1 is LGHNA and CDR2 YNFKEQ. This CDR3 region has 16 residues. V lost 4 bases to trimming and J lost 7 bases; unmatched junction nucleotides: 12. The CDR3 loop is CASSLGTRLSSNEQFF. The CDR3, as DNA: TGTGCCAGCAGCCTGGGGACTAGGCTCTCCTCGAATGAGCAGTTCTTC.

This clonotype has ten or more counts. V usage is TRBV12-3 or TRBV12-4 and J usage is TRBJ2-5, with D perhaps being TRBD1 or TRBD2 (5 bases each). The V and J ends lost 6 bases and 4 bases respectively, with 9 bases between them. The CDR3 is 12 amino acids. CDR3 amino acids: CASRGTLETQYF. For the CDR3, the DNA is TGTGCCAGCAGGGGGACGCTAGAGACCCAGTACTTC.

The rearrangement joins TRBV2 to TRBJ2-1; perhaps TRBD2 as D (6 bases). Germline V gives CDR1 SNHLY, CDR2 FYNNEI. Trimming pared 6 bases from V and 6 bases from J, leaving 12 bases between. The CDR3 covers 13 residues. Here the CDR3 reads CASSTAGSNEQFF. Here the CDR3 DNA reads TGTGCCAGCAGCACTGCGGGGTCCAATGAGCAGTTCTTC.

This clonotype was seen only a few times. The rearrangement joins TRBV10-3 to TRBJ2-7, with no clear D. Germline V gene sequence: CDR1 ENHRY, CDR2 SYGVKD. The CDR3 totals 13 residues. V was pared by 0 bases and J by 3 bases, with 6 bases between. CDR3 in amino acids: CAISESESYEQYV. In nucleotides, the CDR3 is TGTGCCATCAGTGAGTCAGAAAGCTACGAGCAGTACGTC.

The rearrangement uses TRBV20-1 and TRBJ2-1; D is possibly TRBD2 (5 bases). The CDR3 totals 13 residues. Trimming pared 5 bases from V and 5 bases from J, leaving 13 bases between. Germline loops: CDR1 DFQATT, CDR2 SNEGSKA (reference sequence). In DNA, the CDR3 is TGCAGTGCTTCCCGACTAATAGACAATGAGCAGTTCTTC. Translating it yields CSASRLIDNEQFF.

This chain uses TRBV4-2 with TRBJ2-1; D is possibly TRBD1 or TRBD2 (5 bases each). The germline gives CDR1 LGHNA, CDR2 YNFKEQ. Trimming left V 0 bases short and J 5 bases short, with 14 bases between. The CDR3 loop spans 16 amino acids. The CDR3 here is CASSQEVLGANNEQFF. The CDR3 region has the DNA TGTGCCAGCAGCCAAGAAGTACTAGGGGCGAACAATGAGCAGTTCTTC.

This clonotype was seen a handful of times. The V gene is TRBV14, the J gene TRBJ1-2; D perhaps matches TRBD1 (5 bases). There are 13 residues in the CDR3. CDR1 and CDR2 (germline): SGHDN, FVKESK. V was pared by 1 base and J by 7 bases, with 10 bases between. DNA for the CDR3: TGTGCCAGCAGCCAAGTCAGGGATAGTGGCTACACCTTC. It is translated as CASSQVRDSGYTF.

The CDR3 bases are TGCAGTGCTAGAGAGGGGACTAGCGGGAGTGTAGGCGGGGAGCTGTTTTTT. Protein sequence: CSAREGTSGSVGGELFF. This chain joins TRBV20-1 and TRBJ2-2, with 14 bases matching TRBD2. This CDR3 region has 17 residues. Germline V gene sequence: CDR1 DFQATT, CDR2 SNEGSKA (reference sequence). J was trimmed by 7 bases and V by 0 bases; bases with no gene match: 7.

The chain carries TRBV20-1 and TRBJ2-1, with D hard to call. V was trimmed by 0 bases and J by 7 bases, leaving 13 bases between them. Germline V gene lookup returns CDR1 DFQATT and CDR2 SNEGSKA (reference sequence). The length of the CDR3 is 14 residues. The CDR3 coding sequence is TGCAGTGCTAGAGATTTAACTGCTGGAAATGAGCAGTTCTTC. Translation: CSARDLTAGNEQFF.

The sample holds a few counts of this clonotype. CDR3 coding DNA: TGTGCCAGCATCCAACAGGGGGTTAACACTGAAGCTTTCTTT. Protein sequence: CASIQQGVNTEAFF. J is TRBJ1-1 and V is TRBV6-2 or TRBV6-3; 8 nucleotides match TRBD1. The CDR3 extends over 14 amino acids. The V gene's germline CDR1 is MNHEY and CDR2 SVGEGT. V shed 7 bases, J shed 2 bases, and the junction held 6 bases outside the gene matches.

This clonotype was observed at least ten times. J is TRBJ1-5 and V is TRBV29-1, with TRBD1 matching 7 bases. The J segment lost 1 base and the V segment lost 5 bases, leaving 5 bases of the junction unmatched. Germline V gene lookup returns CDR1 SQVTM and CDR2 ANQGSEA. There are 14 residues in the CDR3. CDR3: CSVLPTGSNQPQHF. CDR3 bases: TGCAGCGTTCTACCGACAGGGAGCAATCAGCCCCAGCATTTT.